This T cell receptor (beta chain) was recovered during a study of vaccination effects on CD4 cells after COVID-19. Study context: Every well housed 1.5 million to 2 million PBMC, which grew in culture alongside 10 IU/ml IL-2 and about 10 ug/ml peptides. Broader study findings: Of the vaccine-induced clones from healthy vaccinees, merely 1 of 255 recognized common cold coronaviruses as well. In the study, convalescent patients were few, and early post-infection timepoints were absent.

Data came from immunoSEQ multiplex PCR; TCRdb stores just in-frame clones and leaves some out. The repertoire holds tens of thousands of clones, with 70% as singletons. Details on this clone: Its specificity is unknown.

At the end of around eleven days of culture, CD4+ T cells were isolated. After removal of 3 bases from V and 5 bases from J, the junction contained 6 bases not matched to a gene. The CDR3 sequence is 15 residues long. The germline V gene has CDR1 SEHNR and CDR2 FQNEAQ (reference sequence). The gene calls are TRBV7-9 and TRBJ2-3, with 9 bases that match TRBD2. Sequenced here: CD4+ T cells from PBMCs cultured without peptide, sampled before COVID-19 vaccination. This receptor was taken from a human donor who received a COVID-19 vaccine. This chain's CDR3 is CASSFGGRAGDTQYF. The CDR3, as DNA: TGTGCCAGCAGCTTCGGCGGGAGGGCCGGAGATACGCAGTATTTT.